This T cell receptor (beta chain) was captured in a study of T cells after yellow fever vaccination. This clonotype turned up a few times. Each CDR3 protein gets one entry after TCRdb re-called the 5' RACE reads with MiXCR. The sample consists of 300,000 or so distinct CDR3 sequences, roughly 8.3% of them appearing once. Sequencing used PBMCs, obtained more than 40 days after the first yellow fever vaccination. This sequence was found in a man aged 18 to 30 who received the YFV17D yellow fever vaccine.

CDR3 loop: CASSPRDENQPQHF. CDR3 coding DNA: TGTGCCAGCTCACCACGGGATGAGAATCAGCCCCAGCATTTT. The rearrangement joins TRBV18 to TRBJ1-5; D unclear. The CDR3 runs to 14 residues. CDR1 is KGHSH and CDR2 is LQKENI in the germline V gene. V dropped 1 base and J dropped 4 bases, with 8 bases sitting between them.